This TCR beta chain was identified in a study of sequential checkpoint blockade in melanoma. On the study more broadly: Randomization was 1:1 between first-line nivolumab→ipilimumab and ipilimumab→nivolumab. Both treatment sequences were followed by maintenance nivolumab.

Clones were read by immunoSEQ multiplex PCR, and TCRdb kept only the in-frame ones, dropping some. This sample has 15,000 to 20,000 clones, with under 80% found just once. The CDR3 has 14 amino acids. Trimming pared 8 bases from V and 0 bases from J, leaving 13 bases between. Germline-derived CDR1 and CDR2 are KGHSH and LQKENI. As for treatment: randomized to nivolumab then ipilimumab (arm A) or the reverse (arm B). Patients had received no earlier DNA-damaging chemotherapy. Sorted cells were live CD3+CD8+, lacking CD19 and CD56, from PBMCs. V gene TRBV18 combines with J gene TRBJ1-1, with a tentative D call TRBD1 (5 bases). The clonotype originates from a human donor with melanoma. The specimen comprised CD8+ T cells sorted from blood (inferred from file names), sampled from a patient given nivolumab and ipilimumab in sequence. This chain's CDR3 is CASPYGTVNTEAFF. In DNA form, the CDR3 reads TGTGCCAGCCCCTATGGGACTGTGAACACTGAAGCTTTCTTT.